The 32 T cell receptor beta chains below were found in one sample sequenced in a study of T cells in Graves' hyperthyroidism and ophthalmopathy. TCR beta CDR3 region amplification was performed from RNA transcripts. The primer set for the first-round RT-PCR of the TCR CDR3 was HTBI. TCRdb reanalysed the multiplex PCR reads using MiXCR and keeps one entry per CDR3 protein. The sample includes over 500,000 distinct CDR3 sequences, roughly 18% of them seen just once. The sequenced sample consisted of blood. These receptors all stem from a young woman with Graves' ophthalmopathy.

As for this clonotype: A much more abundant neighbour one base away suggests this may be a read error. The chain recombines TRBV28 with TRBJ2-7; a possible D gene is TRBD1 (5 bases). The CDR3 is 14 residues long. V was shortened by 7 bases and J by 2 bases, with 15 bases between the two germline ends. Per germline, CDR1 MDHEN and CDR2 SYDVKM. CDR3 loop: CASIPRVSAYEQYF. The DNA for the CDR3 is TGTGCCAGCATTCCCAGGGTGTCGGCCTACGAGCAGTACTTC.

The table lists this clonotype with a few counts. This chain uses TRBV19 with TRBJ2-7; 11 nucleotides match TRBD2. The CDR3 is 16 residues long. The V and J ends lost 5 bases and 5 bases, in that order; junction bases with no gene match: 11. CDR1 LNHDA and CDR2 SQIVND come from the germline V gene (reference sequence). Here the CDR3 DNA reads TGTGCCAGTAGTCCTTCACTAGCGGGAGACCTCGACGAGCAGTACTTC. It is translated as CASSPSLAGDLDEQYF.

In its sample, this clonotype was seen many times. This chain links TRBV28 with TRBJ1-4, with D possibly matching TRBD1 (6 bases). Germline V gene data show CDR1 as MDHEN and CDR2 as SYDVKM. The CDR3 runs to 15 residues. V was shortened by 5 bases and J by 8 bases, with 18 bases between the two germline ends. The DNA of the CDR3 is TGTGCCAGCAGTACGACAGGCGGGGGAGGGGAAAAACTGTTTTTT. Protein: CASSTTGGGGEKLFF.

Comments on this clonotype: A much bigger clone sits one base away, suggesting this may be a read error. This chain uses TRBV6-2 or TRBV6-3 with TRBJ2-3; the D is unclear. The CDR3 length is 15 residues. CDR1 and CDR2 from the germline V gene are MNHEY and SVGEGT. The CDR3 region is CASSYSGIVTDAQYF. DNA of the CDR3: TGTGCCAGCAGTTACTCGGGTATAGTCACAGATGCGCAGTATTTT.

This clonotype has just a few counts. This chain links TRBV28 with TRBJ1-5; 7 bases align to TRBD1. Germline loops: CDR1 MDHEN, CDR2 SYDVKM. The V and J ends lost 2 bases and 7 bases, in that order; junction bases with no gene match: 5. The CDR3 is 14 amino acids. CDR3 in amino acids: CASSLRDSLQPQHF. For the CDR3, the DNA is TGTGCCAGCAGTTTAAGGGACAGCCTCCAGCCCCAGCATTTT.

In this sample, this clonotype turned up many times. The chain links TRBV7-3 to TRBJ2-1; no firm D call. This CDR3 is 14 amino acids long. V was cut by 5 bases and J by 3 bases, with 11 bases left in between. Germline V gene sequence: CDR1 SGHTA, CDR2 FQGTGA. CDR3 residues: CASSHGIGYNEQFF. The CDR3 coding sequence is TGTGCCAGCAGCCATGGGATCGGCTACAATGAGCAGTTCTTC.

The J gene is TRBJ1-6, the V gene TRBV5-4; no definite D call. This CDR3 is 17 amino acids long. V was clipped by 4 bases and J by 0 bases, with 14 bases between them. Germline V gene data show CDR1 as SGHNT and CDR2 as YYREEE (reference sequence). As DNA, the CDR3 is TGTGCCAGCAGCGCTATCGGGGAGAGCTCCTATAATTCACCCCTCCACTTT. It translates to CASSAIGESSYNSPLHF. Looking up the rest from reference TRBV5-4 and TRBJ1-6 gives the full variable domain: ETGVTQSPTHLIKTRGQQVTLRCSSQSGHNTVSWYQQALGQGPQFIFQYYREEENGRGNFPPRFSGLQFPNYSSELNVNALELDDSALYLCASSAIGESSYNSPLHFGNGTRLTVT.

This clonotype was recorded at least ten times. J is TRBJ1-1 and V is TRBV11-3; tentatively, D is TRBD1 (5 bases). The CDR3 is 13 residues long. CDR1 is SGHNT and CDR2 is YENEEA in the germline V gene. V lost 3 bases, J lost 6 bases, and 11 bases lay in between. In DNA form, the CDR3 reads TGTGCCAGCAGCTTTCGCAGAGGGGCTGAAGCTTTCTTT. Residues: CASSFRRGAEAFF.

This clonotype was recorded once. One junction end does not reproduce the germline sequence, and a read error may be involved. V usage is TRBV15 and J usage is TRBJ2-2, with D possibly TRBD1 on 6 matching bases. CDR3 length equals 16 residues. In germline, CDR1 is LNHNV, CDR2 YYDKDF (reference sequence). The CDR3 here is CAASRDRNRNTGELFF. The DNA of the CDR3 is TGTGCCGCCAGCAGAGACAGGAACAGGAACACCGGGGAGCTGTTTTTT.

This clonotype was counted between two and nine times. The rearrangement links TRBV15 to TRBJ2-1; no definite D call. This CDR3 is 17 amino acids long. V lost 1 base to trimming and J lost 0 bases, with 13 bases between them. Germline assignment: CDR1 LNHNV and CDR2 YYDKDF (reference sequence). The CDR3 coding sequence is TGTGCCACCAGCAGAGGCCCAACTACGAGCTCCTACAATGAGCAGTTCTTC. Its protein is CATSRGPTTSSYNEQFF.

This clonotype has at least ten counts. This chain links TRBV27 with TRBJ1-5, with D possibly TRBD1 on 5 matching bases. This CDR3 has 14 residues. The germline V gene encodes CDR1 MNHEY and CDR2 SMNVEV (reference sequence). V was trimmed by 1 base and J by 7 bases, leaving 11 bases between them. The CDR3 DNA follows: TGTGCCAGCAGTTTATGGGGGACCGAGCAGCCCCAGCATTTT. Amino acid sequence: CASSLWGTEQPQHF.

This clonotype was detected ten times or more. The rearrangement uses TRBV7-9 and TRBJ2-1; 9 nucleotides match TRBD1. From germline, CDR1 is SEHNR and CDR2 FQNEAQ (reference sequence). This CDR3 contains 16 residues. The V segment lost 2 bases and the J segment 7 bases; nucleotides outside the gene matches: 9. Here the CDR3 reads CASSLPQGQGLNEQFF. In DNA form, the CDR3 reads TGTGCCAGCAGCTTACCCCAGGGACAGGGACTAAATGAGCAGTTCTTC.

This clonotype showed up just a few times. The chain has TRBV28 and TRBJ1-3; D is uncertain. V lost 6 bases and J 6 bases, leaving 18 bases between the germline ends. Germline V CDR1 and CDR2: MDHEN, SYDVKM. The CDR3 extends over 15 amino acids. The CDR3 reads CASRTFAGLANTIYF. CDR3 in DNA: TGTGCCAGCAGAACATTCGCGGGGTTGGCAAACACCATATATTTT.

This clonotype has more than one count but fewer than ten. The chain has TRBV29-1 and TRBJ2-1; 7 bases map to TRBD2. Looked up from germline, CDR1 is SQVTM and CDR2 is ANQGSEA. The CDR3 covers 15 residues. V shed 0 bases, J shed 9 bases, and the junction held 11 bases outside the gene matches. CDR3 sequence reads: CSVEDGGGSLGEQFF. As DNA, the CDR3 is TGCAGCGTTGAAGATGGAGGCGGGAGTTTAGGTGAGCAGTTCTTC.

CDR3 protein: CASTLEREGPDTQYF. DNA for the CDR3: TGTGCCAGCACCCTCGAGCGGGAGGGCCCGGATACGCAGTATTTT. The V and J genes are TRBV12-3 or TRBV12-4 and TRBJ2-3, with 10 bases lining up with TRBD2. This CDR3 region has 15 residues. Unmatched junction bases numbered 10, after V lost 7 bases and J lost 6 bases.

This clonotype came up a few times. The V gene is TRBV5-1, the J gene TRBJ1-4; D possibly corresponds to TRBD1 (6 bases). This CDR3 region has 16 residues. V lost 2 bases and J 7 bases, leaving 18 bases between the germline ends. The germline gives CDR1 SGHRS, CDR2 YFSETQ. Written as DNA, the CDR3 is TGCGCCAGCAGCTTCGTAGGGGGAGCCGGGGGTGAAAAACTGTTTTTT. Protein product: CASSFVGGAGGEKLFF.

This clonotype was detected many times. The gene calls are TRBV30 and TRBJ1-2; 7 positions agree with TRBD1. The ends lost 3 bases at V and 0 bases at J; junction bases unmatched: 13. Germline V gene lookup returns CDR1 GTSNPN and CDR2 SVGIG (reference sequence). CDR3 length equals 17 residues. The CDR3 nucleotides read TGTGCCTGGAGATTCCGGGACAGTCGCATTACTAACTATGGCTACACCTTC. Translating it yields CAWRFRDSRITNYGYTF.

This clonotype was recorded at least ten times. This rearrangement joins TRBV7-9 to TRBJ2-7, with 9 bases identical to TRBD1. The CDR3 is made up of 16 amino acids. The germline V gene has CDR1 SEHNR and CDR2 FQNEAQ (reference sequence). V gave up 8 bases and J gave up 5 bases; unmatched junction bases: 16. This CDR3 is CASSRAGTGNHDEQYF. As DNA, the CDR3 is TGTGCCAGCTCTCGGGCCGGGACAGGGAATCACGACGAGCAGTACTTC.

The chain combines TRBV15 with TRBJ2-6; D unclear. Germline V gene data show CDR1 as LNHNV and CDR2 as YYDKDF (reference sequence). V was trimmed by 1 base and J by 0 bases, leaving 10 bases between them. The CDR3 extends over 17 amino acids. The CDR3 spells CATSRVTRISGANVLTF. The DNA for the CDR3 is TGTGCCACCAGCAGAGTGACAAGGATCTCTGGGGCCAACGTCCTGACTTTC.

This clonotype was seen repeatedly, ten times or more. This chain joins TRBV12-3 or TRBV12-4 and TRBJ1-5; TRBD1 might be the D (5 bases). The CDR3 loop spans 13 amino acids. V was shortened by 4 bases and J by 6 bases, with 10 bases between the two germline ends. In nucleotides, the CDR3 is TGTGCCAGCAGTTGGGGGGTTACTCAGCCCCAGCATTTT. Protein: CASSWGVTQPQHF.

A few counts support this clonotype. This chain connects TRBV20-1 to TRBJ2-7; the D gene is possibly TRBD2 (6 bases). This CDR3 region has 13 residues. Germline loops: CDR1 DFQATT, CDR2 SNEGSKA (reference sequence). CDR3 DNA sequence: TGCAGCGTGGAGCTAGCGCAATCCTACGAGCAGTACTTC. This sequence encodes CSVELAQSYEQYF.

This chain joins TRBV4-1 and TRBJ2-3, with 7 bases matching TRBD2. CDR1 MGHRA and CDR2 YSYEKL come from the germline V gene. This CDR3 is built from 16 residues. V was pared by 3 bases and J by 4 bases, with 10 bases of the junction left unmatched. The CDR3 loop reads CASSHYGGSWADTQYF. CDR3 nucleotide sequence: TGCGCCAGCAGCCATTATGGCGGGAGCTGGGCAGATACGCAGTATTTT.

This clonotype was picked up a small number of times. The gene calls are TRBV4-1 and TRBJ1-6; the match to TRBD1 covers 8 bases. Germline V gene data show CDR1 as MGHRA and CDR2 as YSYEKL. V gave up 0 bases and J gave up 7 bases; unmatched junction bases: 2. The CDR3 runs 15 residues. CDR3 protein: CASSQENRGNSPLHF. The CDR3 bases are TGCGCCAGCAGCCAAGAAAACAGGGGGAATTCACCCCTCCACTTT.

At least ten counts were recorded for this clonotype. This chain links TRBV6-2 or TRBV6-3 with TRBJ2-2, with D perhaps TRBD1 (7 bases). Germline CDR1 is MNHEY and CDR2 is SVGEGT. V was trimmed by 4 bases and J by 0 bases, leaving 21 bases between them. CDR3 length equals 19 residues. For the CDR3, the DNA is TGTGCCAGCAGTTTCGCGAGGGGGCGGGAAGCCGCGAACACCGGGGAGCTGTTTTTT. Protein: CASSFARGREAANTGELFF.

This clonotype was counted ten times or more. The V call is TRBV3-1, the J call TRBJ1-5; no clear D gene. Trimming took 1 base from V and 0 from J, leaving 13 bases between them. Germline-derived CDR1 and CDR2 are LGHDT and YNNKEL (reference sequence). The CDR3 extends over 17 amino acids. CDR3 residues: CASSQGPPTHSNQPQHF. The CDR3 DNA reads as TGTGCCAGCAGCCAAGGGCCCCCAACGCATAGCAATCAGCCCCAGCATTTT.

The table lists this clonotype with many counts. The chain uses TRBV29-1 and TRBJ1-1; D is unresolved. Trimming cost V 4 bases and J 1 base, with 10 bases left between them. Germline loops: CDR1 SQVTM, CDR2 ANQGSEA. CDR3 length: 13 amino acids. CDR3 sequence (DNA): TGCAGCGTTGTCATACAGAAGAACACTGAAGCTTTCTTT. Amino acids: CSVVIQKNTEAFF.

This clonotype occurred a few times. CDR3 bases: TGCAGTGCTAGATCGGACAGGCGTAGCTCTGGGGCCAACGTCCTGACTTTC. This codes for CSARSDRRSSGANVLTF. The chain joins TRBV20-1 to TRBJ2-6; 7 bases align to TRBD1. Germline CDR1 is DFQATT and CDR2 is SNEGSKA (reference sequence). V lost 2 bases to trimming and J lost 0 bases; unmatched junction nucleotides: 7. The CDR3 runs to 17 residues.

The chain uses TRBV12-3 or TRBV12-4 and TRBJ1-4, with a weak D call TRBD1 (6 bases). This CDR3 region has 16 residues. V was cut by 2 bases and J by 4 bases, with 14 bases left in between. CDR3 sequence: CASSLSGDLGNEKLFF. The DNA for the CDR3 is TGTGCCAGCAGTTTATCAGGGGACTTGGGTAATGAAAAACTGTTTTTT.

J is TRBJ2-7 and V is TRBV10-3, with TRBD2 matching 10 bases. The CDR3 is 17 amino acids. CDR1 and CDR2 from the germline V gene are ENHRY and SYGVKD. The J segment lost 0 bases and the V segment lost 3 bases, leaving 8 bases of the junction unmatched. In DNA form, the CDR3 reads TGTGCCATCAGTGATATAGCGGGAGGACCAAACTCCTACGAGCAGTACTTC. Protein: CAISDIAGGPNSYEQYF.

This clonotype was seen ten or more times. CDR3 nucleotide sequence: TGTGCCAGCAGCTTAGCCGGGACAGGGAGATACGAGCAGTACTTC. The encoded protein is CASSLAGTGRYEQYF. The V and J genes are TRBV7-9 and TRBJ2-7; 9 nucleotides line up with TRBD1. CDR3 size: 15 residues. J gave up 4 bases and V 0 bases, and 4 bases lay outside the gene matches. From germline, CDR1 is SEHNR and CDR2 FQNEAQ (reference sequence). Full variable domain (missing parts from reference TRBV7-9 and TRBJ2-7): DTGVSQNPRHKITKRGQNVTFRCDPISEHNRLYWYRQTLGQGPEFLTYFQNEAQLEKSRLLSDRFSAERPKGSFSTLEIQRTEQGDSAMYLCASSLAGTGRYEQYFGPGTRLTVT.

This clonotype came up many times. The chain has TRBV20-1 and TRBJ2-5; TRBD2 agrees at 10 bases. Trimming removed 0 bases from V and 7 bases from J; junction bases left unmatched: 11. The CDR3 consists of 16 residues. In germline, CDR1 is DFQATT, CDR2 SNEGSKA (reference sequence). CDR3 region: CSARDSLAGESRTQYF. DNA of the CDR3: TGCAGTGCTAGAGATAGCCTAGCGGGAGAGAGTAGGACCCAGTACTTC.

Only a few counts were recorded for this clonotype. The V and J genes are TRBV28 and TRBJ1-1; unclear D gene. Deletions cut 5 bases from V and 2 bases from J, with 15 bases between. CDR1 and CDR2 (germline): MDHEN, SYDVKM. This CDR3 contains 15 residues. As DNA, the CDR3 is TGTGCCAGCAGTCCATACTCAAGAGCTAACACTGAAGCTTTCTTT. It translates to CASSPYSRANTEAFF.